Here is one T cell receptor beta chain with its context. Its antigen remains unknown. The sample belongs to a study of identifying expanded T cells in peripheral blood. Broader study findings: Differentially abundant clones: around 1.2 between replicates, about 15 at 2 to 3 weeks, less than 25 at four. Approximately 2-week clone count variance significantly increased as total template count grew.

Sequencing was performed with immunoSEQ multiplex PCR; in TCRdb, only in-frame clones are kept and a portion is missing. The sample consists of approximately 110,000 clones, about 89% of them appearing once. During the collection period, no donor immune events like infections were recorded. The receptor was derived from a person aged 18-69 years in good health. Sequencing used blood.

The CDR3 protein is CACLGRGETGNTIYF. The CDR3 DNA reads TGTGCCTGCCTGGGGAGGGGTGAGACTGGAAACACCATATATTTT. The chain uses TRBV2 and TRBJ1-3, with a possible D match to TRBD1 (5 bases). CDR1 SNHLY and CDR2 FYNNEI come from the germline V gene. Trimming stripped 11 bases from V and 2 bases from J, with 19 bases between. This CDR3 spans 15 amino acids.